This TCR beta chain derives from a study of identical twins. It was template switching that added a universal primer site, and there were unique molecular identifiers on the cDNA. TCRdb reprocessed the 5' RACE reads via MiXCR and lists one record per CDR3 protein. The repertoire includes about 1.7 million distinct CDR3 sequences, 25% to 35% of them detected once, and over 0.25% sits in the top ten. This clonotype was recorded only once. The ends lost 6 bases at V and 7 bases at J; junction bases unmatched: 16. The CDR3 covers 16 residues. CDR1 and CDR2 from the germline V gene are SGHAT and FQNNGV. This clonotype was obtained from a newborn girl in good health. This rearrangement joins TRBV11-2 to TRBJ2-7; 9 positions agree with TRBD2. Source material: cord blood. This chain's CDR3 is CASSSLAGRTHNEQYF. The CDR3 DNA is TGTGCCAGCAGTTCTCTAGCGGGGAGGACCCACAATGAGCAGTACTTC.